A single sample is the source of the 10 T cell receptor beta chains below, sequenced in a study of blood T cell repertoires in COVID-19. Some clones are missing from TCRdb's copy, which holds only in-frame ones; the method was immunoSEQ multiplex PCR. The table includes under 200,000 clones, about 85% detected once. The sequenced sample consisted of peripheral blood. These TCRs come from a man aged 55 to 70 with active or convalescent COVID-19.

The J gene is TRBJ2-7, the V gene TRBV7-3; 7 bases map to TRBD1. V lost 2 bases to trimming and J lost 2 bases; unmatched junction nucleotides: 0. From germline, CDR1 is SGHTA and CDR2 FQGTGA. CDR3 size: 13 residues. CDR3: CASSLQGAYEQYF. The DNA of the CDR3 is TGTGCCAGCAGCTTACAGGGGGCCTACGAGCAGTACTTC.

The chain couples TRBV6-5 to TRBJ2-3, with TRBD2 matching over 9 bases. Germline trimming cut 2 bases from V and 6 bases from J; bases unmatched to any gene: 6. Germline CDR1 MNHEY, CDR2 SVGAGI. CDR3 length: 15 residues. The CDR3 region is CASSYNQRGADTQYF. In nucleotides, the CDR3 is TGTGCCAGCAGTTACAACCAGCGGGGGGCGGATACGCAGTATTTT.

The chain is built from TRBV25-1 and TRBJ2-1; 9 nucleotides line up with TRBD1. The CDR3 is 15 residues long. V lost 4 bases to trimming and J lost 5 bases; unmatched junction nucleotides: 6. Germline values: CDR1 MGHDK, CDR2 SYGVNS. The CDR3 sequence: CASSGDRVAHNEQFF. The DNA of the CDR3 is TGTGCCAGCAGTGGGGACAGGGTTGCACACAATGAGCAGTTCTTC.

This chain links TRBV6-5 with TRBJ1-1; the match to TRBD1 covers 7 bases. From germline, CDR1 is MNHEY and CDR2 SVGAGI. This CDR3 has 15 residues. J lost 0 bases, V lost 6 bases, and 7 bases had no gene match. CDR3 DNA sequence: TGTGCCAGCAGCCAGAACAGGGGCATGAACACTGAAGCTTTCTTT. This encodes CASSQNRGMNTEAFF.

This sequence joins TRBV4-2 and TRBJ1-1; TRBD1 might be the D (6 bases). CDR1 LGHNA and CDR2 YNFKEQ come from the germline V gene. Trimming left V 6 bases short and J 4 bases short, with 18 bases between. The CDR3 has 15 residues. Here the CDR3 DNA reads TGTGCCAGCAGTTCAGAGAACAGGGTACGCACTGAAGCTTTCTTT. Its translation is CASSSENRVRTEAFF.

This chain connects TRBV2 to TRBJ1-2; D possibly corresponds to TRBD1 (5 bases). The CDR3 covers 13 residues. Germline V gives CDR1 SNHLY, CDR2 FYNNEI. V gave up 1 base and J gave up 4 bases, with 7 bases separating them. In nucleotides, the CDR3 is TGTGCCAGCAGTGAAGGACAGATCTATGGCTACACCTTC. As protein: CASSEGQIYGYTF.

The chain employs TRBV7-2 and TRBJ1-2; a weak D match, TRBD1 (5 bases). Germline V gene lookup returns CDR1 SGHTA and CDR2 FQGNSA. With 5 bases removed from V and 4 bases from J, the gap between germline ends came to 8 bases. The CDR3 is made up of 12 amino acids. CDR3 sequence reads: CASSPGPYGYTF. In DNA form, the CDR3 reads TGTGCCAGCAGCCCAGGGCCCTATGGCTACACCTTC.

This clone was observed a handful of times. This chain uses TRBV30 with TRBJ2-1; 9 nucleotides match TRBD2. V lost 7 bases to trimming and J lost 15 bases; unmatched junction nucleotides: 13. CDR3 length: 12 amino acids. Germline loops: CDR1 GTSNPN, CDR2 SVGIG (reference sequence). The CDR3 region has the DNA TGTGCCTCCCGAAGCGGGGGGCTCGTCTCGTTCTTC. Its translation: CASRSGGLVSFF.

The chain links TRBV7-2 to TRBJ1-6; 7 bases are shared with TRBD1. The J segment lost 10 bases and the V segment lost 5 bases, leaving 5 bases of the junction unmatched. CDR3 length: 13 amino acids. CDR1 and CDR2 from the germline V gene are SGHTA and FQGNSA. The CDR3 loop is CASSPRGGSPLHF. DNA of the CDR3: TGTGCCAGCAGCCCCCGAGGGGGCTCACCCCTCCACTTT.

The gene calls are TRBV24-1 and TRBJ2-1, with TRBD1 matching over 10 bases. With 4 bases clipped from V and 4 bases from J, the junction kept 3 bases outside the gene matches. The length of the CDR3 is 15 residues. From germline, CDR1 is KGHDR and CDR2 SFDVKD. The CDR3 here is CATSERTGGYNEQFF. DNA for the CDR3: TGTGCCACCAGTGAACGGACAGGGGGATACAATGAGCAGTTCTTC.